This T cell receptor (beta chain) was recovered during a study of blood T cell repertoires in COVID-19 (dated by TCRdb to 2019 to 2021). Study-level background: Collaborator samples came from the United States, Italy and Spain and covered acute and convalescent phases of COVID-19. Sample metadata almost always included a de-identified subject ID, COVID-19 status, age in years and sex. The samples were drawn from two sources: the first 160 participants of the ongoing ImmuneRACE study, and 1,254 subjects contributed by 6 global collaborators. The repertoires were released in a freely available public database intended as a resource for research on the immune response to SARS-CoV-2. Subjects who had been exposed to COVID-19, were actively infected with it, or had recovered from it provided the deeply sampled blood TCRbeta repertoires that made up the dataset. Where available, HLA class I and class II types were obtained from metadata supplied by the sample provider rather than from assay-based typing. The material from the prospective study consisted of cDNA or gDNA derived from T cells, B-cell-depleted T cells, or PBMCs. Overall study results and their limits: The amount of clinical and demographic metadata varied by source and participant and was provided uncurated.

The CDR3 measures 13 amino acids from cysteine to phenylalanine. Only CDR3 DNA is held: 39 bases, read in frame from base 1. V is reduced by 6 bases and J by 6 bases, leaving a spacing of 14 bases between them. CDR1 and CDR2, per the germline V gene, are KGHSH and LQKENI. TCRbeta CDR3 regions were amplified from genomic DNA by means of the immunoSEQ Assay, a bias-controlled multiplex PCR. The paper's processing steps were these. The number of nucleated cells in each sample was estimated by amplification of reference gene primers within the assay. To quantify the absolute abundance of each unique TCRbeta CDR3 rearrangement, sequence reads were collapsed and filtered. Productive Simpson clonality was computed per sample as the square root of Simpson's diversity index over productive rearrangements. TCRdb stores this immuneACCESS table with in-frame sequences only. Part of the clones is absent; in the studies checked, under half of the shortfall reflects unresolved V genes, and no reason is known for the rest. The D gene and trimming were derived from the DNA, and the V and J assignments and clone size from that table. The sample table lists about 100,000 clones, almost 80% of them with a count of one. Of the sample, 7.5% to 10% falls within the top ten clones.

Whole blood was collected in K2EDTA tubes by collaborating institutions according to the institutions' own protocols. For TCRbeta analysis, collaborator samples were shipped as frozen whole blood, as isolated PBMCs, or as DNA extracted from either sample type. This clone has just one count. It has no known antigen specificity. Base qualities are not recorded, but no much larger clone differs from it by a single base. The origin of this receptor is a man aged 60-69 years with active or convalescent COVID-19. The specimen was peripheral blood. This chain joins TRBV18 to TRBJ1-1; the D segment cannot be called with confidence. In nucleotide form, the sequence is TGTGCCAGCTCCCGACGGGAATTGGCTGAAGCTTTCTTT. Its coded protein is CASSRRELAEAFF.